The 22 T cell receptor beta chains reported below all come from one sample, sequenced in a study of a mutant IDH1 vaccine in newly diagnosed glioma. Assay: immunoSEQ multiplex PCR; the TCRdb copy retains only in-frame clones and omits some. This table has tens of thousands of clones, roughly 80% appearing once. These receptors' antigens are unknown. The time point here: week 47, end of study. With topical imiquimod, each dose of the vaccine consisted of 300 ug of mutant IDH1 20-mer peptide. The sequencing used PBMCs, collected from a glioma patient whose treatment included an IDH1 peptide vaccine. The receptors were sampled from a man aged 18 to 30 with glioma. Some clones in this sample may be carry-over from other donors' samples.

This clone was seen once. The CDR3 loop reads CAWRAGDRVGELFF. In DNA, the CDR3 is TGTGCCTGGAGGGCAGGGGACAGGGTCGGGGAGCTGTTTTTT. The chain couples TRBV30 to TRBJ2-2; TRBD1 agrees at 9 bases. Germline V gene data show CDR1 as GTSNPN and CDR2 as SVGIG (reference sequence). The CDR3 runs to 14 residues. V was pared by 3 bases and J by 7 bases, with 6 bases of the junction left unmatched.

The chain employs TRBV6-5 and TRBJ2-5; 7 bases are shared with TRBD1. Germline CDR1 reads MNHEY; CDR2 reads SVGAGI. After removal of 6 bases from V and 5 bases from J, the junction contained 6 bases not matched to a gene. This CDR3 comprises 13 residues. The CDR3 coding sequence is TGTGCCAGCAGGATAGGGGGCCGGGAGACCCAGTACTTC. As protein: CASRIGGRETQYF.

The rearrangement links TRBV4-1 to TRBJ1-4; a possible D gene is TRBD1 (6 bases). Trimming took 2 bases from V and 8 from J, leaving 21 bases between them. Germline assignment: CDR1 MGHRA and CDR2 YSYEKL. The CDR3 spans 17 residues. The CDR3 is CASSQPPSGALEEKLFF. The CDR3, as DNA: TGCGCCAGCAGCCAACCCCCCTCGGGGGCCCTGGAGGAAAAACTGTTTTTT.

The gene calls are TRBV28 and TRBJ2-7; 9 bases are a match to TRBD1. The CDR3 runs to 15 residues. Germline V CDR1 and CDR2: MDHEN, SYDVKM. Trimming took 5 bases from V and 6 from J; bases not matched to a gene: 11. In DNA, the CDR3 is TGTGCCAGCAGTGGGGACAGGGCCCTAGTCCCCGAGCAGTACTTC. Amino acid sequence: CASSGDRALVPEQYF. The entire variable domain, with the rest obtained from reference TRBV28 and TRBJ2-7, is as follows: DVKVTQSSRYLVKRTGEKVFLECVQDMDHENMFWYRQDPGLGLRLIYFSYDVKMKEKGDIPEGYSVSREKKERFSLILESASTNQTSMYLCASSGDRALVPEQYFGPGTRLTVT.

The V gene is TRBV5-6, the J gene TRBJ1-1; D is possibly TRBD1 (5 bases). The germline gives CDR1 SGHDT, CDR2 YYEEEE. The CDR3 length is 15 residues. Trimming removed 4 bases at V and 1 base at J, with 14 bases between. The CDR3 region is CASSPRGRGNTEAFF. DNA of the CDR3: TGTGCCAGCAGCCCGAGGGGACGGGGGAACACTGAAGCTTTCTTT.

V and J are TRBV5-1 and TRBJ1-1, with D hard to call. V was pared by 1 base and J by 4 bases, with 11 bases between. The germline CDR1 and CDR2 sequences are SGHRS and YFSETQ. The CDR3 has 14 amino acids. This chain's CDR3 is CASSLLGGGTEAFF. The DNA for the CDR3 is TGCGCCAGCAGCTTGTTGGGTGGCGGCACTGAAGCTTTCTTT.

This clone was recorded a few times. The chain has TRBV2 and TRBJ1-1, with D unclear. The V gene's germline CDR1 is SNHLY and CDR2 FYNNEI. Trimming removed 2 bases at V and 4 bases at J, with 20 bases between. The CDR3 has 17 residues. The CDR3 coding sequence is TGTGCCAGCAGTGAATGGTCATTTGGGGATTCGAGCACTGAAGCTTTCTTT. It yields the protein CASSEWSFGDSSTEAFF.

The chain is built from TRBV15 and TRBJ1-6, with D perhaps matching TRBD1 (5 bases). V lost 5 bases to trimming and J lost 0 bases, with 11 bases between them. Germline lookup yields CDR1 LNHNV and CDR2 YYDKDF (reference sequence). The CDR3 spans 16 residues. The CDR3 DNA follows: TGTGCCACCAGCGGACACCCTAGCTCCTATAATTCACCCCTCCACTTT. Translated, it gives CATSGHPSSYNSPLHF.

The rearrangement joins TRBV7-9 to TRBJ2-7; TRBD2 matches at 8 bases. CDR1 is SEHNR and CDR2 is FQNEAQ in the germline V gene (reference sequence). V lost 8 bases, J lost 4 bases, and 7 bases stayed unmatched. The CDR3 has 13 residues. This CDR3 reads CASGREAIYEQYF. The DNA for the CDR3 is TGTGCCAGCGGGCGGGAGGCTATATACGAGCAGTACTTC.

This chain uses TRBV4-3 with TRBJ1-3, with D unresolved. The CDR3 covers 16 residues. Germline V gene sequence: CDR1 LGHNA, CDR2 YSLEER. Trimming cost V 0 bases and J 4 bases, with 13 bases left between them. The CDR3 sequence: CASSQEAAGSGNTIYF. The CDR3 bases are TGCGCCAGCAGCCAAGAGGCGGCTGGCTCCGGAAACACCATATATTTT.

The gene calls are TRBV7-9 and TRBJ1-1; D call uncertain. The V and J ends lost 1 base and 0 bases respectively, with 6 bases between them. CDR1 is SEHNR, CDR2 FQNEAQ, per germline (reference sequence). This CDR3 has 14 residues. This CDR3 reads CASSLGQLNTEAFF. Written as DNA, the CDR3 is TGTGCCAGCAGCTTAGGTCAACTGAACACTGAAGCTTTCTTT.

CDR3 in DNA: TGCGCCAGCAGCCACGAGCCCAACGATCTTCTTGGTGGCTACACCTTC. This codes for CASSHEPNDLLGGYTF. The chain combines TRBV4-1 with TRBJ1-2; D is undetermined. V lost 3 bases and J 7 bases, leaving 21 bases between the germline ends. The germline V gene has CDR1 MGHRA and CDR2 YSYEKL. The CDR3 consists of 16 residues.

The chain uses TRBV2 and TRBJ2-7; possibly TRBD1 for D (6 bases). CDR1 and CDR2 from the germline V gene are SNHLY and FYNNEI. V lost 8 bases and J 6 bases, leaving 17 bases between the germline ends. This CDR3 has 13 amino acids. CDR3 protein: CASGLRTVGEQYF. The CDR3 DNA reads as TGTGCCAGCGGACTTAGGACAGTTGGCGAGCAGTACTTC.

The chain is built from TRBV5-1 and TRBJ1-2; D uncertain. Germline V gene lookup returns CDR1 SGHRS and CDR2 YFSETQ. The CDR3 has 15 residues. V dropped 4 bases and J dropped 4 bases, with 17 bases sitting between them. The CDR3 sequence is CASSPLGQAPYGYTF. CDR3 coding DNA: TGCGCCAGCAGCCCTCTAGGGCAGGCTCCCTATGGCTACACCTTC.

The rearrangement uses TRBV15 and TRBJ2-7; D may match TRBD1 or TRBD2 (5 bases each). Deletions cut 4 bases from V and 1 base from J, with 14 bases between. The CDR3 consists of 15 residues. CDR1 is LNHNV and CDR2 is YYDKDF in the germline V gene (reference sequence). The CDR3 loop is CATSNGRDLSYEQYF. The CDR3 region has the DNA TGTGCCACCAGCAACGGCAGGGACCTTTCCTACGAGCAGTACTTC.

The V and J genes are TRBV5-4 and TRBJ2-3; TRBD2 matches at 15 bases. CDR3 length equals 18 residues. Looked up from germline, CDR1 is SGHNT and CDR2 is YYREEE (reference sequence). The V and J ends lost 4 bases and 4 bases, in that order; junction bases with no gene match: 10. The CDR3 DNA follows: TGTGCCAGCAGCATACGGACTAGCGGGAGGGCCGGGGCAGATACGCAGTATTTT. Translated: CASSIRTSGRAGADTQYF.

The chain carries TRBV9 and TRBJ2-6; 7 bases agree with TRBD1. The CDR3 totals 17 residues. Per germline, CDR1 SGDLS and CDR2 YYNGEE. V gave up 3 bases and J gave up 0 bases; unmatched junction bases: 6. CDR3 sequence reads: CASSDRGPSSGANVLTF. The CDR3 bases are TGTGCCAGCAGCGACAGGGGTCCTAGCTCTGGGGCCAACGTCCTGACTTTC. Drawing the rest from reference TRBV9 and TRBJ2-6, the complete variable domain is DSGVTQTPKHLITATGQRVTLRCSPRSGDLSVYWYQQSLDQGLQFLIQYYNGEERAKGNILERFSAQQFPDLHSELNLSSLELGDSALYFCASSDRGPSSGANVLTFGAGSRLTVL.

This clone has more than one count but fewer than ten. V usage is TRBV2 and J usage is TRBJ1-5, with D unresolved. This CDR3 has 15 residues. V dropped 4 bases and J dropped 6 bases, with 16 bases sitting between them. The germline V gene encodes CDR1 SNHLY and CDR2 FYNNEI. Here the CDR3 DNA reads TGTGCCAGCAGTGGGGCGAGAGGGTTAAGTCAGCCCCAGCATTTT. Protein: CASSGARGLSQPQHF.

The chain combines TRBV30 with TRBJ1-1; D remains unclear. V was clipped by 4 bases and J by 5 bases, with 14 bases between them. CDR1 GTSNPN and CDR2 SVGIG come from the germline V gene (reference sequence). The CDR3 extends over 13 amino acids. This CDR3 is CAWNLGGSTEAFF. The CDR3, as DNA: TGTGCCTGGAACCTGGGAGGGAGTACTGAAGCTTTCTTT.

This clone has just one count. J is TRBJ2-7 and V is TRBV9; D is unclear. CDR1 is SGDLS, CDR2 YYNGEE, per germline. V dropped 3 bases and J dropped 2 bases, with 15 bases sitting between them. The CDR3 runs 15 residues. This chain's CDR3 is CASSALPGQTYEQYF. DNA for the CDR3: TGTGCCAGCAGCGCCCTCCCCGGCCAGACCTACGAGCAGTACTTC.

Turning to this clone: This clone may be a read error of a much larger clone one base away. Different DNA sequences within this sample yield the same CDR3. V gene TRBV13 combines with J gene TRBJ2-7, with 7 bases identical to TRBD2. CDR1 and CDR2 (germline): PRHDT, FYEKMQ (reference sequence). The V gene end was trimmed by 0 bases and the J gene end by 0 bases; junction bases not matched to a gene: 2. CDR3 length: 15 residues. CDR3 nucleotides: TGTGCCAGCAGCTTAGGTGGGGAGGGCTCCTACGAGCAGTACGTC. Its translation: CASSLGGEGSYEQYV.

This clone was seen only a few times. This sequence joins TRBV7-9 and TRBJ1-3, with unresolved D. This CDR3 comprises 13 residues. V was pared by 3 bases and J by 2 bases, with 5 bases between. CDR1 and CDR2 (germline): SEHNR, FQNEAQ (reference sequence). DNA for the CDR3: TGTGCCAGCAGCTTTGGGGCTGGAAACACCATATATTTT. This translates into CASSFGAGNTIYF.